Listed here are 27 T cell receptor beta chains from one sample, sequenced in a study of blood T cell repertoires in COVID-19. Generated by immunoSEQ multiplex PCR, the TCRdb table keeps only in-frame clones and is missing some. This sample carries hundreds of thousands of clones, over 70% of them seen once, and the ten largest clones take around 25%. Sequencing was performed on peripheral blood. These receptors originate from a man aged 40-49 years with acute or convalescent COVID-19.

The chain uses TRBV11-2 and TRBJ1-5; possibly TRBD1 for D (6 bases). The length of the CDR3 is 14 residues. CDR1 is SGHAT, CDR2 FQNNGV, per germline. Trimming took 5 bases from V and 3 from J, leaving 11 bases between them. The chain's CDR3 is CASSINRDNQPQHF. The CDR3 DNA reads as TGTGCCAGCAGCATAAACAGGGACAATCAGCCCCAGCATTTT. Drawing the rest from reference TRBV11-2 and TRBJ1-5, the complete variable domain is EAGVAQSPRYKIIEKRQSVAFWCNPISGHATLYWYQQILGQGPKLLIQFQNNGVVDDSQLPKDRFSAERLKGVDSTLKIQPAKLEDSAVYLCASSINRDNQPQHFGDGTRLSIL.

The genes are TRBV12-3 or TRBV12-4 and TRBJ1-3, with D tentatively TRBD1 (5 bases). The length of the CDR3 is 12 residues. The V end was cut by 6 bases, the J end by 8 bases, with 11 bases between. The CDR3 reads CASRLAGYTIYF. DNA of the CDR3: TGTGCCAGCAGACTCGCAGGGTACACCATATATTTT.

The genes are TRBV19 and TRBJ1-1; D is perhaps TRBD1 (6 bases). With 7 bases removed from V and 0 bases from J, the gap between germline ends came to 12 bases. Germline CDR1 and CDR2: LNHDA and SQIVND (reference sequence). CDR3 length: 14 amino acids. The CDR3 protein is CASTVRGLNTEAFF. Written as DNA, the CDR3 is TGTGCCAGTACTGTCAGGGGATTGAACACTGAAGCTTTCTTT.

This clone was observed once. This rearrangement joins TRBV10-2 to TRBJ1-2; no reliable D call. The V gene's germline CDR1 is WSHSY and CDR2 SAAADI. Trimming stripped 4 bases from V and 0 bases from J, with 6 bases between. The CDR3 has 13 amino acids. The CDR3 here is CASSGHTNYGYTF. DNA of the CDR3: TGCGCCAGCAGTGGACATACTAACTATGGCTACACCTTC.

The chain carries TRBV29-1 and TRBJ1-1, with 7 bases fitting TRBD1. CDR1 SQVTM and CDR2 ANQGSEA come from the germline V gene. There are 14 residues in the CDR3. Unmatched junction bases numbered 8, after V lost 2 bases and J lost 5 bases. In nucleotides, the CDR3 is TGCAGCGTTGAAAGACAGGGAGCTTTAACTGAAGCTTTCTTT. It yields the protein CSVERQGALTEAFF.

This clone was seen only a few times. This rearrangement joins TRBV15 to TRBJ1-2; D is uncertain. Germline V gene sequence: CDR1 LNHNV, CDR2 YYDKDF (reference sequence). Trimming removed 5 bases from V and 3 bases from J, with 16 bases in between. The CDR3 is 15 residues long. In DNA, the CDR3 is TGTGCCACCAGCCCCAAACTAATTTCAGACTATGGCTACACCTTC. Its protein product is CATSPKLISDYGYTF.

The chain has TRBV6-5 and TRBJ1-1; no clear D gene. Trimming took off 5 bases at V and 8 bases at J, with 12 bases between the two ends. The germline V gene encodes CDR1 MNHEY and CDR2 SVGAGI. This CDR3 contains 12 residues. CDR3 region: CASSNRRNEAFF. The CDR3 DNA sequence: TGTGCCAGCAGTAACAGACGGAACGAAGCTTTCTTT.

The rearrangement uses TRBV6-2 or TRBV6-3 and TRBJ2-7; 14 nucleotides match TRBD2. Germline CDR1 reads MNHEY; CDR2 reads SVGEGT. V was pared by 5 bases and J by 3 bases, with 12 bases of the junction left unmatched. This CDR3 spans 18 amino acids. This CDR3 reads CASSATSGRAERFYEQYF. The CDR3 region has the DNA TGTGCCAGCAGTGCGACTAGCGGGAGGGCCGAGAGGTTCTACGAGCAGTACTTC.

The chain carries TRBV15 and TRBJ2-7; D may be TRBD2 (6 bases). Between the trimmed V and J ends, which lost 1 base and 3 bases, there was a span of 13 bases. Germline V lookup: CDR1 LNHNV, CDR2 YYDKDF (reference sequence). The CDR3 is 15 amino acids. CDR3 nucleotides: TGTGCCACCAGCAGAGTACGGGAGACAGTCTACGAGCAGTACTTC. This sequence encodes CATSRVRETVYEQYF.

This clone was seen once. The V and J genes are TRBV5-5 and TRBJ2-2, with TRBD2 matching 9 bases. CDR1 SGHKS and CDR2 YYEKEE come from the germline V gene (reference sequence). CDR3 length: 18 residues. V shed 2 bases and J 4 bases; nucleotides not matched to a gene: 12. The DNA of the CDR3 is TGTGCCAGCAGCTTCGTCGGGGGCGGGAGGGAGAGCACCGGGGAGCTGTTTTTT. Encoded protein: CASSFVGGGRESTGELFF.

The genes are TRBV4-2 and TRBJ2-5; 7 nucleotides align to TRBD2. V dropped 1 base and J dropped 0; count of bases not matched to a gene: 2. The CDR3 has 15 amino acids. Germline CDR1 is LGHNA and CDR2 is YNFKEQ. The CDR3: CASSQGGGYQETQYF. DNA for the CDR3: TGTGCCAGCAGCCAAGGGGGAGGGTACCAAGAGACCCAGTACTTC.

V usage is TRBV7-9 and J usage is TRBJ2-1; 7 bases fit TRBD2. This CDR3 is 14 amino acids long. The trim removed 5 bases at V and 11 bases at J, leaving 12 bases unmatched. Germline CDR1 SEHNR, CDR2 FQNEAQ (reference sequence). CDR3 DNA: TGTGCCAGCAGCAACAGCGGGACCACAGAAAAGCAGTTCTTC. Translating it yields CASSNSGTTEKQFF.

This sequence joins TRBV4-1 and TRBJ2-5; 9 bases align to TRBD2. V was clipped by 5 bases and J by 2 bases; unmatched bases: 6. The germline V gene encodes CDR1 MGHRA and CDR2 YSYEKL. The CDR3 totals 15 residues. The CDR3 here is CASSIAGVEQETQYF. CDR3 nucleotides: TGCGCCAGCAGCATAGCGGGAGTGGAGCAAGAGACCCAGTACTTC.

The chain recombines TRBV5-1 with TRBJ2-2, with 7 bases aligning to TRBD1. The CDR3 loop spans 14 amino acids. Germline V CDR1 and CDR2: SGHRS, YFSETQ. V lost 5 bases and J lost 0; bases outside the gene matches: 1. The CDR3 region is CASRGQTNTGELFF. CDR3 sequence (DNA): TGCGCCAGCAGGGGACAGACGAACACCGGGGAGCTGTTTTTT.

The rearrangement uses TRBV19 and TRBJ1-1; D possibly corresponds to TRBD1 (6 bases). The CDR3 extends over 15 amino acids. The germline gives CDR1 LNHDA, CDR2 SQIVND (reference sequence). V gave up 7 bases and J gave up 4 bases, with 19 bases separating them. The chain's CDR3 is CASMTGRGMSTEAFF. For the CDR3, the DNA is TGTGCCAGTATGACTGGGAGGGGGATGAGCACTGAAGCTTTCTTT. Looking up the rest from reference TRBV19 and TRBJ1-1 gives the full variable domain: DGGITQSPKYLFRKEGQNVTLSCEQNLNHDAMYWYRQDPGQGLRLIYYSQIVNDFQKGDIAEGYSVSREKKESFPLTVTSAQKNPTAFYLCASMTGRGMSTEAFFGQGTRLTVV.

The chain has TRBV9 and TRBJ2-1, with 8 bases matching TRBD2. Germline V gene lookup returns CDR1 SGDLS and CDR2 YYNGEE. The CDR3 runs to 15 residues. Trimming took 0 bases from V and 8 from J; bases not matched to a gene: 7. The CDR3 DNA reads as TGTGCCAGCAGCGTAGGGGCTAGCGGGCGGGATGAGCAGTTCTTC. Protein sequence: CASSVGASGRDEQFF.

This clone appeared a single time. The chain uses TRBV6-6 and TRBJ1-4; 10 bases fit TRBD1. The CDR3 contains 15 residues. The ends lost 5 bases at V and 3 bases at J; junction bases unmatched: 3. CDR1 MNHNY and CDR2 SVGAGI come from the germline V gene (reference sequence). CDR3 in DNA: TGTGCCAGCAGTGACAGGGGGCTAGCTAATGAAAAACTGTTTTTT. Encoded protein: CASSDRGLANEKLFF.

This clone has just one count. V and J are TRBV27 and TRBJ1-4; possibly TRBD1 for D (5 bases). Germline V gives CDR1 MNHEY, CDR2 SMNVEV (reference sequence). This CDR3 region has 13 residues. V dropped 3 bases and J dropped 4 bases, with 6 bases sitting between them. The CDR3 bases are TGTGCCAGCAGTTTGCAGGGTAATGAAAAACTGTTTTTT. Residues: CASSLQGNEKLFF. The whole variable domain, filled in from reference TRBV27 and TRBJ1-4, reads EAQVTQNPRYLITVTGKKLTVTCSQNMNHEYMSWYRQDPGLGLRQIYYSMNVEVTDKGDVPEGYKVSRKEKRNFPLILESPSPNQTSLYFCASSLQGNEKLFFGSGTQLSVL.

As to this clone: Other DNA sequences in the sample encode the same CDR3. V is TRBV27 and J is TRBJ2-1; the match to TRBD2 covers 11 bases. J lost 2 bases, V lost 5 bases, and 2 bases had no gene match. CDR1 MNHEY and CDR2 SMNVEV come from the germline V gene (reference sequence). The CDR3 is made up of 15 amino acids. The CDR3 nucleotides read TGTGCCAGCAGTCTACTAGCGGGAGCCTACAATGAGCAGTTCTTC. Amino acids: CASSLLAGAYNEQFF.

The chain recombines TRBV6-5 with TRBJ2-1, with unresolved D. Trimming stripped 1 base from V and 2 bases from J, with 9 bases between. Germline V gene lookup returns CDR1 MNHEY and CDR2 SVGAGI. The length of the CDR3 is 15 residues. CDR3 sequence (DNA): TGTGCCAGCAGTTACTTCCGAGAGACCTACAATGAGCAGTTCTTC. Translation: CASSYFRETYNEQFF.

The chain uses TRBV3-1 (or the pseudogene TRBV3-2) and TRBJ2-1, with 13 bases matching TRBD2. The CDR3 contains 15 residues. J was trimmed by 4 bases and V by 6 bases; bases with no gene match: 3. The germline V gene encodes CDR1 LGHDT and CDR2 YNNKEL (reference sequence). The CDR3 here is CASRRTSGSYNEQFF. The DNA for the CDR3 is TGTGCCAGCAGGCGGACTAGCGGGAGTTACAATGAGCAGTTCTTC.

This chain uses TRBV19 with TRBJ1-2; unclear D gene. This CDR3 spans 15 amino acids. With 5 bases removed from V and 2 bases from J, the gap between germline ends came to 15 bases. Looked up from germline, CDR1 is LNHDA and CDR2 is SQIVND (reference sequence). The CDR3 nucleotides are TGTGCCAGTAGTCCGCTAGACGGGGAGAACTATGGCTACACCTTC. Translation gives CASSPLDGENYGYTF.

The chain links TRBV12-3 or TRBV12-4 to TRBJ1-6; D remains ambiguous. V was cut by 6 bases and J by 5 bases, with 8 bases left in between. The CDR3 contains 13 residues. The CDR3 protein is CASRRQDNSPLHF. For the CDR3, the DNA is TGTGCCAGCAGAAGGCAGGATAATTCACCCCTCCACTTT.

The genes are TRBV10-3 and TRBJ2-3; 9 bases align to TRBD2. Unmatched junction bases numbered 7, after V lost 1 base and J lost 2 bases. The CDR3 covers 17 residues. Germline CDR1 ENHRY, CDR2 SYGVKD. The CDR3 DNA sequence: TGTGCCATCAGTGAGTTTGGGGCGGGAGGGACCACAGATACGCAGTATTTT. Translated: CAISEFGAGGTTDTQYF.

V usage is TRBV11-3 and J usage is TRBJ2-6; 7 nucleotides line up with TRBD2. With V trimmed by 4 bases and J by 0 bases, 3 bases remained unmatched. There are 16 residues in the CDR3. Germline CDR1 SGHNT, CDR2 YENEEA. As DNA, the CDR3 is TGTGCCAGCAGCTCGGGGGGAAACTCTGGGGCCAACGTCCTGACTTTC. Translating gives CASSSGGNSGANVLTF.

The V and J genes are TRBV28 and TRBJ1-5; D may be TRBD1 (6 bases). Germline CDR1 reads MDHEN; CDR2 reads SYDVKM. Trimming shortened V by 5 bases and J by 9 bases, and 14 bases separated the two germline ends. The CDR3 has 13 residues. CDR3 sequence: CASSEGGARPQHF. CDR3 in DNA: TGTGCCAGCAGTGAGGGGGGGGCACGGCCCCAGCATTTT.

About this clone: Additional DNA sequences in this sample encode the identical CDR3. V usage is TRBV5-4 and J usage is TRBJ2-3; the match to TRBD2 covers 8 bases. The CDR3 has 14 amino acids. Trimming took 2 bases from V and 2 from J; bases not matched to a gene: 1. Germline assignment: CDR1 SGHNT and CDR2 YYREEE (reference sequence). The CDR3 DNA reads TGTGCCAGCAGCTTAGCGGGAGTCACAGATACGCAGTATTTT. Its translation is CASSLAGVTDTQYF.